These 23 T cell receptor beta chains were sequenced from one sample in a study of T cells in Graves' hyperthyroidism and ophthalmopathy. Template material for amplifying TCR beta CDR3 regions consisted of RNA transcripts. RT-PCR in the first round (using the HTBI primer set) targeted the TCR CDR3. TCRdb reprocessed the multiplex PCR reads via MiXCR and lists one record per CDR3 protein. The repertoire consists of hundreds of thousands of distinct CDR3 sequences, with approximately 40% occurring once and the leading ten covering about 9%. Sequencing was done on a sample of blood. Receptor source: a man between 18 and 29 years old with Graves' hyperthyroidism.

The chain recombines TRBV6-1 with TRBJ1-5, with 11 positions matching TRBD1. Germline V CDR1 and CDR2: MNHNS, SASEGT. V dropped 8 bases and J dropped 1; count of bases not matched to a gene: 7. This CDR3 is built from 16 residues. The CDR3 DNA is TGTGCCAGCCAGGACAGGGGGCCGGGGAGCAATCAGCCCCAGCATTTT. This codes for CASQDRGPGSNQPQHF.

This clonotype was seen a few times. V usage is TRBV6-1 and J usage is TRBJ1-2, with D uncertain. The V gene's germline CDR1 is MNHNS and CDR2 SASEGT. This CDR3 comprises 14 residues. V lost 3 bases, J lost 4 bases, and 12 bases lay in between. CDR3 in amino acids: CASSDEWEFYGYTF. CDR3 nucleotides: TGTGCCAGCAGTGACGAATGGGAATTCTATGGCTACACCTTC.

This clonotype was seen only a few times. The chain has TRBV20-1 and TRBJ2-7; 9 nucleotides align to TRBD1. The CDR3 is 13 amino acids. Germline CDR1 DFQATT, CDR2 SNEGSKA (reference sequence). The CDR3 loop is CGCATGGSYEQYF. CDR3 bases: TGCGGTTGTGCGACAGGGGGATCCTACGAGCAGTACTTC.

The chain combines TRBV19 with TRBJ2-7; perhaps TRBD1 as D (5 bases). The CDR3 length is 14 residues. Per the germline V gene, CDR1 is LNHDA and CDR2 is SQIVND (reference sequence). Trimming took 6 bases from V and 1 from J, leaving 13 bases between them. CDR3 in DNA: TGTGCCAGTAGAGGCTCGGCAGGGTCCTACGAGCAGTACTTC. Translation gives CASRGSAGSYEQYF.

In this sample, this clonotype turned up a few times. The junction shows a germline mismatch at one end, possibly a read error. V and J are TRBV7-2 and TRBJ2-6; 7 nucleotides align to TRBD2. Germline V CDR1 and CDR2: SGHTA, FQGNSA. The CDR3 consists of 17 residues. The chain's CDR3 is CASSGAGSSSGANVLTF. The CDR3 DNA reads TGCGCCAGCAGCGGGGCGGGATCCAGCTCTGGGGCCAACGTCCTGACTTTC.

This clonotype was counted between two and nine times. The J gene is TRBJ2-5, the V gene TRBV5-4; D gene unclear. The CDR3 extends over 13 amino acids. From germline, CDR1 is SGHNT and CDR2 YYREEE (reference sequence). V was shortened by 4 bases and J by 0 bases, with 7 bases between the two germline ends. The CDR3 protein is CASSVTYQETQYF. CDR3 nucleotide sequence: TGTGCCAGCAGCGTGACCTACCAAGAGACCCAGTACTTC.

This clonotype was recorded at least ten times. This sequence joins TRBV7-2 and TRBJ1-3, with a possible D match to TRBD1 (5 bases). CDR1 and CDR2 from the germline V gene are SGHTA and FQGNSA. The V gene lost 4 bases and the J gene lost 0 bases, with 13 bases spanning the gap. The CDR3 extends over 16 amino acids. CDR3 DNA: TGTGCCAGCAGCTCCTACGGGGCTATCTCTGGAAACACCATATATTTT. As protein: CASSSYGAISGNTIYF.

The chain combines TRBV7-2 with TRBJ2-2; 9 bases fit TRBD1. Per the germline V gene, CDR1 is SGHTA and CDR2 is FQGNSA. Trimming cost V 5 bases and J 6 bases; bases outside gene matches: 10. The CDR3 runs 16 residues. The CDR3 protein is CASSQGQGHEAGELFF. DNA of the CDR3: TGTGCCAGCAGCCAAGGACAGGGGCATGAGGCCGGGGAGCTGTTTTTT.

The chain recombines TRBV29-1 with TRBJ2-5; no clear D. CDR1 and CDR2 from the germline V gene are SQVTM and ANQGSEA. The CDR3 is 11 amino acids. V lost 8 bases, J lost 4 bases, and 11 bases lay in between. CDR3 in DNA: TGCAGCCAAGTCGGCCGAGAGACCCAGTACTTC. This translates into CSQVGRETQYF.

The rearrangement joins TRBV6-1 to TRBJ2-7, with D perhaps matching TRBD1 (6 bases). Germline V gene data show CDR1 as MNHNS and CDR2 as SASEGT. V dropped 3 bases and J dropped 0 bases, with 12 bases sitting between them. The CDR3 length is 15 residues. The CDR3: CASSENQGSSYEQYF. CDR3 DNA sequence: TGTGCCAGCAGTGAGAACCAGGGGAGCTCCTACGAGCAGTACTTC.

V gene TRBV19 combines with J gene TRBJ1-1; D gene uncertain. CDR1 is LNHDA, CDR2 SQIVND, per germline (reference sequence). CDR3 size: 14 residues. Trimming stripped 5 bases from V and 5 bases from J, with 15 bases between. In DNA, the CDR3 is TGTGCCAGTAGTGTTCAGGCCCTCGGGACTGAAGCTTTCTTT. Amino acids: CASSVQALGTEAFF.

The CDR3 coding sequence is TGTGCCAGCAGCCCACCTACGGGTCAGGAAACCTCCTACGAGCAGTACTTC. Translating gives CASSPPTGQETSYEQYF. The chain carries TRBV7-9 and TRBJ2-7; unclear D gene. Between the trimmed V and J ends, which lost 5 bases and 0 bases, there was a span of 20 bases. CDR1 is SEHNR and CDR2 is FQNEAQ in the germline V gene (reference sequence). The CDR3 runs 17 residues.

This clonotype came up many times. CDR3 bases: TGTGCCAGCAGCTTAGGTCCAGGGGACGAGCAGTACTTC. This encodes CASSLGPGDEQYF. This sequence joins TRBV7-3 and TRBJ2-7; possible D gene TRBD1, 6 bases. V lost 2 bases and J lost 5, with 10 bases in between. The CDR3 sequence is 13 residues long. The germline CDR1 and CDR2 sequences are SGHTA and FQGTGA.

There are a few counts of this clonotype. This sequence joins TRBV11-3 and TRBJ1-1; no clear D. The CDR3 sequence is 14 residues long. Between the trimmed V and J ends, which lost 1 base and 3 bases, there was a span of 9 bases. The germline V gene encodes CDR1 SGHNT and CDR2 YENEEA. The CDR3 nucleotides read TGTGCCAGCAGCTTAGTTACGACGGACACTGAAGCTTTCTTT. This encodes CASSLVTTDTEAFF.

CDR3: CASSSVADTSGNTIYF. For the CDR3, the DNA is TGTGCCAGCAGCTCAGTCGCGGACACCTCTGGAAACACCATATATTTT. This chain joins TRBV7-1 and TRBJ1-3; maybe TRBD1 (5 bases). TRBV7-1 is noted as an ORF with a role that remains uncertain. Trimming left V 1 base short and J 0 bases short, with 10 bases between. CDR3 size: 16 residues.

This clonotype turned up a few times. V is TRBV2 and J is TRBJ2-7, with TRBD1 identical over 9 bases. V lost 1 base to trimming and J lost 3 bases; unmatched junction nucleotides: 4. The CDR3 loop spans 15 amino acids. The germline gives CDR1 SNHLY, CDR2 FYNNEI. The CDR3 region is CASSEDGQGIYEQYF. The CDR3, as DNA: TGTGCCAGCAGTGAAGATGGACAGGGGATCTACGAGCAGTACTTC.

The CDR3 is CSSVGNTEAFF. In DNA, the CDR3 is TGCAGCTCGGTGGGGAACACTGAAGCTTTCTTT. The V and J genes are TRBV29-1 and TRBJ1-1; D gene ambiguous. CDR3 size: 11 residues. V shed 8 bases and J shed 1 base, with 8 bases lying between them. CDR1 and CDR2 from the germline V gene are SQVTM and ANQGSEA.

This clonotype has ten or more counts. This chain connects TRBV10-3 to TRBJ1-1; TRBD1 might be the D (5 bases). Germline V CDR1 and CDR2: ENHRY, SYGVKD. Trimming removed 10 bases from V and 4 bases from J, with 10 bases in between. CDR3 length equals 11 residues. CDR3 amino acids: CATSQGTEAFF. DNA for the CDR3: TGTGCCACCTCCCAGGGCACTGAAGCTTTCTTT.

Points on this clonotype: One end of the junction does not line up with germline, which may come from a read error. The chain links TRBV20-1 to TRBJ1-6; possible D gene TRBD1, 5 bases. Germline V lookup: CDR1 DFQATT, CDR2 SNEGSKA (reference sequence). CDR3 length equals 14 residues. As DNA, the CDR3 is TGCAGTGCTAGAGAGAGGGGAGGTCATTCATCCCTCCACTTT. It yields the protein CSARERGGHSSLHF.

This clonotype was seen only a few times. The chain uses TRBV19 and TRBJ1-5, with D unclear. Per germline, CDR1 LNHDA and CDR2 SQIVND (reference sequence). This CDR3 is 15 amino acids long. The V end lost 5 bases, the J end lost 1 base, and 12 bases lay between the germline ends. In nucleotides, the CDR3 is TGTGCCAGTAGTCCCCTGGGGAGCAGCAATCAGCCCCAGCATTTT. Its protein product is CASSPLGSSNQPQHF.

This clonotype was seen a handful of times. The rearrangement joins TRBV7-3 to TRBJ2-2, with 8 bases identical to TRBD2. Germline CDR1 SGHTA, CDR2 FQGTGA. There are 17 residues in the CDR3. The junction had 9 bases not matched to a gene; V was cut back by 5 bases and J by 1 base. CDR3 in DNA: TGTGCCAGCAGCCCGTCGAGCGGGGGTCAGAACACCGGGGAGCTGTTTTTT. Its translation: CASSPSSGGQNTGELFF. The full variable domain, completed using reference TRBV7-3 and TRBJ2-2, is GAGVSQTPSNKVTEKGKYVELRCDPISGHTALYWYRQSLGQGPEFLIYFQGTGAADDSGLPNDRFFAVRPEGSVSTLKIQRTERGDSAVYLCASSPSSGGQNTGELFFGEGSRLTVL.

The gene calls are TRBV2 and TRBJ1-5; TRBD1 matches 9 bases. The germline CDR1 and CDR2 sequences are SNHLY and FYNNEI. The CDR3 length is 16 residues. J lost 3 bases, V lost 4 bases, and 7 bases had no gene match. DNA of the CDR3: TGTGCCAGCAGTGCCAGGGGGGACAGGGACAATCAGCCCCAGCATTTT. Protein: CASSARGDRDNQPQHF.

This clonotype was recorded at least ten times. The V call is TRBV10-3, the J call TRBJ2-5; a weak D match, TRBD1 (5 bases). Trimming shortened V by 4 bases and J by 2 bases, and 5 bases separated the two germline ends. This CDR3 has 12 residues. CDR1 is ENHRY and CDR2 is SYGVKD in the germline V gene. This CDR3 is CAISGQQETQYF. The DNA of the CDR3 is TGTGCCATCAGTGGACAGCAAGAGACCCAGTACTTC.